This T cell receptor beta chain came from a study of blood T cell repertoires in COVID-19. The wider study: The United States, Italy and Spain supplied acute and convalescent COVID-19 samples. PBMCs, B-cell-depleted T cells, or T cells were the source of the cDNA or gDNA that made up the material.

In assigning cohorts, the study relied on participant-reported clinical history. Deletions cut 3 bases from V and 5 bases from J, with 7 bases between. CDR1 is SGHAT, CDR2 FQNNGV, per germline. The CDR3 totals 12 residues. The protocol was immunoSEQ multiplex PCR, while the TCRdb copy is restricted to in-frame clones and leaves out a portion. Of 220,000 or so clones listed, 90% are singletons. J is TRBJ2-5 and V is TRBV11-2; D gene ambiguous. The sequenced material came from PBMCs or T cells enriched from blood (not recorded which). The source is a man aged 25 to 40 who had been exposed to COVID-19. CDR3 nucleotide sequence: TGTGCCAGCAGCTTTGCGCCGGAGACCCAGTACTTC. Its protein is CASSFAPETQYF.